This T cell receptor (beta chain) was sequenced for a study of T-cell reconstitution after alpha-beta-depleted transplantation in children. This clonotype appeared many times. What it recognizes is unknown. Study findings and constraints: Surviving recipient T cells and thymic progenitors underlay high day-60 TCRbeta diversity in some patients. The main origin of T-cell counts and diversity one year after transplant was newly produced T cells.

The CDR3 loop spans 16 amino acids. Germline V gene sequence: CDR1 SGHTA, CDR2 FQGNSA. Trimming cost V 3 bases and J 1 base; bases outside gene matches: 5. This sample's TCRbeta library carried unique molecular identifier barcodes. TCRdb itself ran the PCR reads through MiXCR, one entry per CDR3 protein. This table holds roughly 300,000 distinct CDR3 sequences, approximately 10% found once. The specimen was peripheral blood, collected 180 days after TCRalphabeta/CD19-depleted stem cell transplant. The chain combines TRBV7-2 with TRBJ1-5, with TRBD1 identical over 8 bases. This TCR was recovered from a male patient aged 2-15 years who had a stem cell transplant for chronic granulomatous disease, so the T cells may come from the graft donor. The CDR3 sequence is CASSFNRGASNQPQHF. CDR3 in DNA: TGTGCCAGCAGCTTCAACAGGGGGGCAAGCAATCAGCCCCAGCATTTT.